This paragraph reports one T cell receptor (beta chain). The antigen is not known. The CDR3 spans 12 residues. The V and J ends lost 7 bases and 2 bases respectively, with 9 bases between them. Looked up from germline, CDR1 is DFQATT and CDR2 is SNEGSKA (reference sequence). Primed by a sample-barcoded 5' primer and a J-beta primer mix, a second PCR proceeded for about 7 to 11 cycles. TCRdb re-called the 5' RACE reads with MiXCR, one entry per CDR3 protein. The data contain 700,000 or so distinct CDR3 sequences, 22% of them singletons. The record originates from a study of blood T cells in healthy people across ages. Across the study: Capture by template switching was about one barcoded beta molecule per two T cells. Study results and caveats: Roughly linearly, TCR beta diversity per million T cells fell as age increased.

V and J are TRBV20-1 and TRBJ2-1; possibly TRBD1 for D (5 bases). This receptor was obtained from a man in his 70s in good health. The material sequenced was blood. CDR3 sequence (DNA): TGCAGTGGGGGCAGGACCTACAATGAGCAGTTCTTC. It translates to CSGGRTYNEQFF.